This T cell receptor beta chain was sequenced during a study of regulatory T cells in long-lasting Graves disease. Remarks on this clonotype: The antigen is unknown.

The time point is: persistent/refractory GD, antithyroid drugs over 5 years with positive TRAb. PBMCs provided the RNA from which the TCR library was made. The CDR3 sequence is 16 residues long. The germline CDR1 and CDR2 sequences are MNHNS and SASEGT. V lost 4 bases to trimming and J lost 3 bases, with 18 bases between them. Overall study findings and caveats: Lower TCR diversity characterized persistent Graves' patients relative to newly diagnosed patients.

Relying on iRepertoire HTBI primers and Arm-PCR of CDR3 regions, the team built TCR beta libraries. TCRdb itself ran the multiplex PCR reads through MiXCR, one entry per CDR3 protein. The data show roughly 700,000 distinct CDR3 sequences, with approximately 29% seen just once and around 42% held by the top ten. The chain couples TRBV6-1 to TRBJ1-2; D remains ambiguous. This receptor was obtained from a female donor with Graves disease. This specimen was peripheral blood mononuclear cells (PBMCs), taken when the disease was refractory, from a patient treated with antithyroid drugs. The CDR3 DNA reads as TGTGCCAGCAGTGCGTTTTCGTTGAGGGCGGACTATGGCTACACCTTC. Translating gives CASSAFSLRADYGYTF.